This T cell receptor (beta chain) emerged from a study of shared clonotypes between healthy human individuals. Study summary: The donors, a couple of women and three men, were aged 18 to 49.

Assay used: immunoSEQ multiplex PCR; TCRdb lists only in-frame clones, some missing. The table records millions of clones, approximately 95% of them present only once. Findings and caveats of the study: Tissue TCR repertoires likely differ from these blood-only repertoires. What rarefaction showed was incomplete sorted-subset sequencing despite large depth.

A CD45RA-negative memory subset and a CD45RA+ naive subset were separated from the CD4+ cells. Worth noting for this clone: Its antigen is still unknown.

Looked up from germline, CDR1 is WSHSY and CDR2 is SAAADI. The CDR3 has 14 amino acids. V dropped 9 bases and J dropped 5; count of bases not matched to a gene: 8. The sequence came from a man aged 18 to 35 in good health. This chain uses TRBV10-2 with TRBJ2-5; 11 positions agree with TRBD2. Sample: naive CD4+ T cells sorted from blood. Subset denoted: CD45RA+ positively selected. The chain's CDR3 is CASKTSGARETQYF. The CDR3 DNA reads as TGCGCCAGTAAGACTAGCGGGGCTCGCGAGACCCAGTACTTC.